These T cell receptor beta chains were read from a single sample in a study of control samples from healthy donors and cancer patients. Some clones are missing from TCRdb's copy, which holds only in-frame ones; the method was immunoSEQ multiplex PCR. Of some 100,000 clones listed, around nine tenths are singletons. Input material: blood. The source of these receptors is a woman aged 45-59 years in good health. CDR3s include the opening cysteine and the closing phenylalanine or tryptophan. D genes are given only for firm matches. A clone size is listed for some rows: how often the clone was seen (once, few, many), or a class if it is expanded.

15,TRBJ1-6,.,few,TRBV5-1,TGCGCCAGCAGCTTGGGCCCCGGTACTAATTCACCCCTCCACTTT,CASSLGPGTNSPLHF
13,TRBJ1-1,.,.,TRBV25-1,TGTGCCAGCAGTGTGGACTGGAATATCGGAGCTTTCTTT,CASSVDWNIGAFF
13,TRBJ1-1,.,.,TRBV11-2,TGTGCCAGCAGCTTAGATTGGACCGGTGAAGCTTTCTTT,CASSLDWTGEAFF
14,TRBJ2-7,.,.,TRBV7-9,TGTGCCAGCAGCCCGCGGACGGGGTTCTACGAGCAGTACTTC,CASSPRTGFYEQYF
16,TRBJ2-1,TRBD2,.,TRBV5-4,TGTGCCAGCAGAGGGAGAGGAGCGGGAGCCGGCAATGAGCAGTTCTTC,CASRGRGAGAGNEQFF
15,TRBJ1-1,TRBD1,few,TRBV7-6,TGTGCCAGCAGCCCGAGACAGGGGGTGAGAACTGAAGCTTTCTTT,CASSPRQGVRTEAFF
16,TRBJ1-4,.,.,TRBV7-9,TGTGCCAGCAGCCCCGGACGGGTTTCTAATAATGAAAAACTGTTTTTT,CASSPGRVSNNEKLFF
16,TRBJ2-4,TRBD2,.,TRBV19,TGTGCCAGTAGACCTGGACTAGCGGGGGATTATGGCATTCAGTACTTC,CASRPGLAGDYGIQYF
17,TRBJ2-2,TRBD2,.,TRBV9,TGTGCCAGCAGCACTACTCTAGCGGGGGCGAACACCGGGGAGCTGTTTTTT,CASSTTLAGANTGELFF
11,TRBJ2-3,.,.,TRBV2,TGTGCCAGCAGCCTCAGGTTGGTCCGGTATTTT,CASSLRLVRYF
12,TRBJ2-7,.,.,TRBV19,TGTGCCAGTAGTCCGAACTCCTACGAGCAGTACTTC,CASSPNSYEQYF
13,TRBJ2-1,TRBD2,few,TRBV7-9,TGTGCCAGCTTAGCGGGAGGGTATAATGAGCAGTTCTTC,CASLAGGYNEQFF
16,TRBJ2-2,.,once,TRBV9,TGTGCCAGCAGCTTCACCTGGGGGAGTTCCACCGGGGAGCTGTTTTTT,CASSFTWGSSTGELFF
18,TRBJ2-1,.,.,TRBV11-2,TGTGCCAGCAGCTTACAGTCCCTCGGGTCGAGCTCCTACAATGAGCAGTTCTTC,CASSLQSLGSSSYNEQFF
19,TRBJ2-1,.,.,TRBV7-3,TGTGCCAGCAGCTTGCGGACCCACCGGGGTCTTAGCTCCTACAATGAGCAGTTCTTC,CASSLRTHRGLSSYNEQFF
15,TRBJ2-1,TRBD1,.,TRBV11-2,TGTGCCAGCAGCCGGACAGGGGGCTCCTACAATGAGCAGTTCTTC,CASSRTGGSYNEQFF
18,TRBJ2-1,TRBD2,.,TRBV5-6,TGTGCCAGCAGCGTGACTAGCGGGGCCTACCCATTTGATGATGAGCAGTTCTTC,CASSVTSGAYPFDDEQFF
14,TRBJ2-3,.,.,TRBV9,TGTGCCAGCAGCGTAGCCCAGGTTCCAGATACGCAGTATTTT,CASSVAQVPDTQYF
15,TRBJ2-1,.,.,TRBV9,TGTGCCAGCAGCGCTGGAGGGACCTCCTACAATGAGCAGTTCTTC,CASSAGGTSYNEQFF
14,TRBJ1-1,.,.,TRBV13,TGTGCCAGCAGCTTAAGGGTTGGGAACACTGAAGCTTTCTTT,CASSLRVGNTEAFF
18,TRBJ1-6,.,.,TRBV27,TGTGCCAGCAGTTTATCAGGACGGAAGAGCTCCTATAATTCACCCCTCCACTTT,CASSLSGRKSSYNSPLHF
15,TRBJ2-1,TRBD1,.,TRBV5-1,TGCGCCAGCAGCTTAGACAGGGGTCTTTACAATGAGCAGTTCTTC,CASSLDRGLYNEQFF
14,TRBJ1-2,.,.,TRBV7-9,TGTGCCGTGGGAGACGGAGGGAGAAACTATGGCTACACCTTC,CAVGDGGRNYGYTF
15,TRBJ1-6,TRBD1,once,TRBV9,TGTGCCAGCAGCGTAGGAAGGACAGGGGGTTCACCCCTCCACTTT,CASSVGRTGGSPLHF
18,TRBJ1-5,TRBD1,.,TRBV27,TGTGCCAGCAGTACTTCTCCGGCAGGCAGGGGGCTCAATCAGCCCCAGCATTTT,CASSTSPAGRGLNQPQHF
12,TRBJ2-3,.,.,TRBV9,TGTGCCAGCAGCGTAGAAAGAGATACGCAGTATTTT,CASSVERDTQYF
16,TRBJ2-1,.,.,TRBV18,TGTGCCAGCTCACCAGATTTAGTAGCACAATACAATGAGCAGTTCTTC,CASSPDLVAQYNEQFF
13,TRBJ1-1,.,.,TRBV2,TGTGCCAGCAGTGTAAGGGAGAACACTGAAGCTTTCTTT,CASSVRENTEAFF
12,TRBJ1-2,TRBD1,.,TRBV7-9,TGTGCCAGCAGCCAGACAGGGAATGGCTACACCTTC,CASSQTGNGYTF
15,TRBJ1-2,TRBD1,.,TRBV5-4,TGTGCCAGCAGCTGGGCGGGACAGATTAACTATGGCTACACCTTC,CASSWAGQINYGYTF
13,TRBJ2-6,.,.,TRBV3-1/TRBV3-2,TGTGCCAGCAGCCCTGGATGGGCCAACGTCCTGACTTTC,CASSPGWANVLTF
18,TRBJ2-5,TRBD2,.,TRBV12-5,TGTGCTAGTGGTTTGGTTCTAGGACTAGCGGGACTCGGGGAGACCCAGTACTTC,CASGLVLGLAGLGETQYF
14,TRBJ2-7,.,.,TRBV7-2,TGTGCCAGCAGCTTAACCATCCCCCGCTACGAGCAGTACTTC,CASSLTIPRYEQYF
15,TRBJ1-5,.,.,TRBV7-9,TGTGCCAGCAGCTTAGGGGGCCAGGGGAATCAGCCCCAGCATTTT,CASSLGGQGNQPQHF
15,TRBJ2-3,TRBD2,.,TRBV27,TGTGCCAGCAGTCCAGCGGGAGGGGGGGGAGATACGCAGTATTTT,CASSPAGGGGDTQYF
15,TRBJ2-1,TRBD1,.,TRBV5-1,TGCGCCAGCAGCCCGGGACAGACTACCTCCGAGGGGCAGTTCTTC,CASSPGQTTSEGQFF
14,TRBJ1-3,TRBD1,.,TRBV6-5,TGTGCCAGCAGACGGACAGGGACTGGAAACACCATATATTTT,CASRRTGTGNTIYF
14,TRBJ1-2,.,.,TRBV11-2,TGTGCCAGCAGCTTAAAATCAGGGCCCATAGGCTACACCTTC,CASSLKSGPIGYTF
12,TRBJ2-3,.,.,TRBV3-1/TRBV3-2,TGTGCCAGCAGCGACAAGATAGTCGGGCAGTATTTT,CASSDKIVGQYF
12,TRBJ2-5,.,.,TRBV5-1,TGCGCCAGCAGCCGGAACGGGGAGACCCAGTACTTC,CASSRNGETQYF
15,TRBJ1-4,TRBD1,.,TRBV9,TGTGCCAGCAGCGGACAGGACAGGGGTGACGAAAAACTGTTTTTT,CASSGQDRGDEKLFF
11,TRBJ2-1,.,.,TRBV27,TGTGCCAGCCACAAGTACAATGAGCAGTTCTTC,CASHKYNEQFF
14,TRBJ1-1,.,.,TRBV5-4,TGTGCCAGCAGTATAGGGGGGCGGAACACTGAAGCTTTCTTT,CASSIGGRNTEAFF
16,TRBJ2-1,.,.,TRBV7-8,TGTGCCAGCAGCCATCCTGGCGGAAGCTCCTACAATGAGCAGTTCTTC,CASSHPGGSSYNEQFF
16,TRBJ2-2,.,.,TRBV5-6,TGTGCCAGCAGCTTCTCTTCCGCGACGAACACCGGGGAGCTGTTTTTT,CASSFSSATNTGELFF
14,TRBJ2-5,.,.,TRBV27,TGTGCCACCGGTTGGGGGGGCAGAGAAGAGACCCAGTACTTC,CATGWGGREETQYF
12,TRBJ1-4,TRBD1,.,TRBV6-5,TGTGCCAGCAAGACAGGGAGTGAAAAACTGTTTTTT,CASKTGSEKLFF
16,TRBJ2-7,.,once,TRBV30,TGTGCCTGGAGGGTAAAAGGGGCGGCAACGACCTACGAGCAGTACTTC,CAWRVKGAATTYEQYF
13,TRBJ1-4,.,.,TRBV27,TGTGCCAGCAGAACAGGGTATCGGGAAAAACTGTTTTTT,CASRTGYREKLFF
16,TRBJ1-6,.,.,TRBV28,TGTGCCACCGAAACGGGGGGGTTTGGGGGTCATTCACCCCTCCACTTT,CATETGGFGGHSPLHF
11,TRBJ2-1,.,.,TRBV6-1,TGTGCCAGCAGTGAGGGACATGAGCAGTTCTTC,CASSEGHEQFF
13,TRBJ1-1,.,.,TRBV18,TGTGCCAGCTCAACGGGACAGAACACTGAAGCTTTCTTT,CASSTGQNTEAFF
11,TRBJ2-2,.,.,TRBV25-1,TGTGCCAGCAAAAGAGCCGGGGAGCTGTTTTTT,CASKRAGELFF
14,TRBJ1-2,.,.,TRBV2,TGTGCCAGCATACGGACGGCTCTTGGGTATGGCTACACCTTC,CASIRTALGYGYTF